A single sample gave rise to the 25 T cell receptor beta chains below, sequenced in a study of T cells in Graves' hyperthyroidism and ophthalmopathy. The source material, RNA transcripts, was used to amplify TCR beta CDR3 regions. HTBI primers were the set used in a first-round RT-PCR of the TCR CDR3. One entry per CDR3 protein, called by TCRdb with MiXCR from the multiplex PCR reads. The sample lists about 640,000 distinct CDR3 sequences, under 25% occurring once. Input material: blood. These receptors all come from a man aged 25-40 years with Graves' ophthalmopathy.

This clonotype was detected many times. V gene TRBV20-1 combines with J gene TRBJ2-6; D call uncertain. Germline CDR1 DFQATT, CDR2 SNEGSKA (reference sequence). Trimming removed 5 bases at V and 1 base at J, with 6 bases between. The CDR3 runs 13 residues. CDR3 sequence reads: CSAPWSGANVLTF. As DNA, the CDR3 is TGCAGTGCTCCTTGGTCTGGGGCCAACGTCCTGACTTTC.

This clonotype was seen many times. The chain recombines TRBV7-2 with TRBJ1-1, with D possibly being TRBD1 (5 bases). V was clipped by 5 bases and J by 1 base, with 11 bases between them. This CDR3 is 14 amino acids long. Germline V gene data show CDR1 as SGHTA and CDR2 as FQGNSA. CDR3 coding DNA: TGTGCCAGCAGCCCTCGGCAGGGGAACACTGAAGCTTTCTTT. It codes for CASSPRQGNTEAFF.

Points on this clonotype: A much larger clone sits a single nucleotide away, making a read error possible. The chain combines TRBV7-8 with TRBJ1-5, with TRBD1 matching 7 bases. Germline trimming cut 0 bases from V and 6 bases from J; bases unmatched to any gene: 8. The CDR3 runs to 16 residues. Germline CDR1 and CDR2: SGHVS and FQNEAQ. CDR3: CASSLAWRGPAQPQHF. CDR3 DNA: TGTGCCAGCAGCTTAGCGTGGAGGGGGCCGGCTCAGCCCCAGCATTTT.

This clonotype was recorded a few times. The V and J genes are TRBV14 and TRBJ2-7; no reliable D call. V was shortened by 1 base and J by 0 bases, with 10 bases between the two germline ends. The CDR3 consists of 15 residues. CDR1 SGHDN and CDR2 FVKESK come from the germline V gene. The CDR3 region is CASSQGPGVSYEQYF. The DNA of the CDR3 is TGTGCCAGCAGCCAAGGTCCGGGCGTCTCCTACGAGCAGTACTTC.

This clonotype was counted between two and nine times. The chain's CDR3 is CASTTGQARDYGYTF. In nucleotides, the CDR3 is TGTGCCAGCACTACAGGACAGGCGAGGGACTATGGCTACACCTTC. V is TRBV28 and J is TRBJ1-2; 7 bases are a match to TRBD1. The CDR3 length is 15 residues. V lost 7 bases and J lost 3; bases outside the gene matches: 11. Germline V lookup: CDR1 MDHEN, CDR2 SYDVKM.

At least ten counts were recorded for this clonotype. The CDR3 coding sequence is TGCGCCAGCAGCTTGGGACTAGCGGGGTCCACCTACGAGCAGTACTTC. It yields the protein CASSLGLAGSTYEQYF. The rearrangement links TRBV5-1 to TRBJ2-7, with TRBD2 matching over 11 bases. There are 16 residues in the CDR3. The J segment lost 2 bases and the V segment lost 0 bases, leaving 4 bases of the junction unmatched. Germline-derived CDR1 and CDR2 are SGHRS and YFSETQ.

There are many counts of this clonotype. J is TRBJ1-2 and V is TRBV27; TRBD1 aligns across 7 bases. V lost 4 bases, J lost 3 bases, and 2 bases stayed unmatched. This CDR3 spans 13 amino acids. Germline CDR1 is MNHEY and CDR2 is SMNVEV (reference sequence). The CDR3 DNA reads as TGTGCCAGCAGTTATGGGACAGACTATGGCTACACCTTC. Translation: CASSYGTDYGYTF.

This clonotype was seen only a few times. The V gene is TRBV20-1, the J gene TRBJ1-3; D gene uncertain. V lost 0 bases to trimming and J lost 2 bases, with 11 bases between them. Germline CDR1 reads DFQATT; CDR2 reads SNEGSKA (reference sequence). This CDR3 is 15 amino acids long. In DNA, the CDR3 is TGCAGTGCTAGAGATCGGGAGGGAACTGGAAACACCATATATTTT. Translated, it gives CSARDREGTGNTIYF.

In this sample, this clonotype turned up many times. The CDR3 nucleotides are TGTGCCAGCAGCTTATATGTAGTAGCCCCCGAGCAGTACTTC. It translates to CASSLYVVAPEQYF. The chain has TRBV11-2 and TRBJ2-7; D is unclear. Germline CDR1 reads SGHAT; CDR2 reads FQNNGV. Trimming took 2 bases from V and 6 from J, leaving 14 bases between them. The CDR3 totals 14 residues. Variable domain in full (rest from reference TRBV11-2 and TRBJ2-7): EAGVAQSPRYKIIEKRQSVAFWCNPISGHATLYWYQQILGQGPKLLIQFQNNGVVDDSQLPKDRFSAERLKGVDSTLKIQPAKLEDSAVYLCASSLYVVAPEQYFGPGTRLTVT.

This clonotype was seen repeatedly, ten times or more. The chain uses TRBV5-1 and TRBJ2-1; TRBD1 agrees at 9 bases. V shed 1 base and J 9 bases; nucleotides not matched to a gene: 2. CDR3 length: 13 residues. Germline V gene lookup returns CDR1 SGHRS and CDR2 YFSETQ. The CDR3 loop reads CASSLPGQGEQFF. The CDR3 DNA is TGCGCCAGCAGCTTGCCGGGACAGGGTGAGCAGTTCTTC.

This clonotype was found once. The chain has TRBV28 and TRBJ2-7; 8 positions agree with TRBD1. V lost 7 bases to trimming and J lost 5 bases; unmatched junction nucleotides: 10. This CDR3 region has 14 residues. The germline CDR1 and CDR2 sequences are MDHEN and SYDVKM. CDR3 sequence: CASIPDRGPHEQYF. The CDR3 DNA is TGTGCCAGCATCCCTGACAGGGGTCCTCACGAGCAGTACTTC. Together with reference TRBV28 and TRBJ2-7, the CDR3 gives the full variable domain: DVKVTQSSRYLVKRTGEKVFLECVQDMDHENMFWYRQDPGLGLRLIYFSYDVKMKEKGDIPEGYSVSREKKERFSLILESASTNQTSMYLCASIPDRGPHEQYFGPGTRLTVT.

This rearrangement joins TRBV24-1 to TRBJ2-5, with D tentatively TRBD2 (6 bases). Trimming stripped 9 bases from V and 3 bases from J, with 13 bases between. Per germline, CDR1 KGHDR and CDR2 SFDVKD. This CDR3 is built from 13 residues. For the CDR3, the DNA is TGTGCCACCGGAACGGGAGTCAAAGAGACCCAGTACTTC. Encoded protein: CATGTGVKETQYF.

Remarks on this clonotype: A much larger clone differs from this one at a single base, so this may be a read error. The V and J genes are TRBV3-1 and TRBJ2-5; 7 bases align to TRBD2. Trimming at V came to 1 base and at J to 1 base, leaving 0 bases not matched to a gene. Germline V gene lookup returns CDR1 LGHDT and CDR2 YNNKEL (reference sequence). CDR3 length equals 14 residues. The CDR3 here is CASSQGGGQETQYF. As DNA, the CDR3 is TGTGCCAGCAGCCAAGGCGGGGGCCAAGAGACCCAGTACTTC.

This clonotype was observed a few times. This chain links TRBV6-1 with TRBJ1-2; D call uncertain. The germline gives CDR1 MNHNS, CDR2 SASEGT. V was cut by 4 bases and J by 5 bases, with 11 bases left in between. The CDR3 extends over 13 amino acids. The CDR3 reads CASSAVPSYGYTF. The CDR3 DNA is TGTGCCAGCAGTGCCGTACCCTCATATGGCTACACCTTC.

The rearrangement joins TRBV6-1 to TRBJ1-3; D is unresolved. V shed 0 bases and J shed 0 bases, with 12 bases lying between them. The CDR3 loop spans 17 amino acids. Looked up from germline, CDR1 is MNHNS and CDR2 is SASEGT. CDR3 DNA: TGTGCCAGCAGTGAAGCACCGGCGACCTTCTCTGGAAACACCATATATTTT. This sequence encodes CASSEAPATFSGNTIYF.

A remark on this clonotype: One junction end does not reproduce the germline sequence, and a read error may be involved. V and J are TRBV6-1 and TRBJ2-3; TRBD1 matches at 7 bases. Germline V gene sequence: CDR1 MNHNS, CDR2 SASEGT. The CDR3 is 13 residues long. The CDR3 sequence: CAGSSRGSDTQYF. CDR3 bases: TGTGCCGGCAGTAGCAGGGGGAGCGATACGCAGTATTTT.

This clonotype came up many times. The rearrangement uses TRBV28 and TRBJ2-5, with D unclear. Germline V CDR1 and CDR2: MDHEN, SYDVKM. V lost 4 bases to trimming and J lost 0 bases, with 12 bases between them. This CDR3 comprises 15 residues. The chain's CDR3 is CASSSLTEYQETQYF. The CDR3, as DNA: TGTGCCAGCAGTTCCCTTACCGAGTACCAAGAGACCCAGTACTTC. Filled out from reference TRBV28 and TRBJ2-5, the complete variable domain reads DVKVTQSSRYLVKRTGEKVFLECVQDMDHENMFWYRQDPGLGLRLIYFSYDVKMKEKGDIPEGYSVSREKKERFSLILESASTNQTSMYLCASSSLTEYQETQYFGPGTRLLVL.

The rearrangement joins TRBV10-2 to TRBJ2-5, with D perhaps being TRBD1 or TRBD2 (5 bases each). Germline V gene lookup returns CDR1 WSHSY and CDR2 SAAADI. CDR3 size: 16 residues. V was shortened by 5 bases and J by 0 bases, with 16 bases between the two germline ends. In nucleotides, the CDR3 is TGCGCCAGCAGTTCTGGCACGGGGCCCAACCAAGAGACCCAGTACTTC. Translation: CASSSGTGPNQETQYF.

CDR3 in amino acids: CASSLYIGEQYF. CDR3 coding DNA: TGTGCCAGCAGCTTATACATTGGTGAGCAGTACTTC. The rearrangement uses TRBV7-3 and TRBJ2-7, with D hard to call. The V end lost 2 bases, the J end lost 7 bases, and 9 bases lay between the germline ends. This CDR3 is 12 amino acids long. CDR1 and CDR2 from the germline V gene are SGHTA and FQGTGA.

This clonotype has more than one count but fewer than ten. The genes are TRBV6-1 and TRBJ1-4; 7 bases are shared with TRBD1. Germline V gene sequence: CDR1 MNHNS, CDR2 SASEGT. This CDR3 contains 15 residues. The J segment lost 6 bases and the V segment lost 8 bases, leaving 12 bases of the junction unmatched. The CDR3, as DNA: TGTGCCAGCCGCAGAACCGGGACAGATCATGAAAAACTGTTTTTT. Translated: CASRRTGTDHEKLFF.

This clonotype was counted ten times or more. The rearrangement uses TRBV2 and TRBJ1-2, with D possibly TRBD1 on 6 matching bases. Looked up from germline, CDR1 is SNHLY and CDR2 is FYNNEI. This CDR3 region has 15 residues. V was clipped by 6 bases and J by 8 bases, with 22 bases between them. CDR3 bases: TGTGCCAGCAGGGGAAAACCCACAGGGACGGTGGGCTACACCTTC. It encodes CASRGKPTGTVGYTF.

This clonotype was recorded many times. The chain combines TRBV12-3 or TRBV12-4 with TRBJ2-5, with D uncertain. V lost 3 bases, J lost 4 bases, and 9 bases lay in between. The CDR3 covers 13 residues. CDR3 protein: CASSFWGGETQYF. The CDR3 bases are TGTGCCAGCAGTTTCTGGGGTGGAGAGACCCAGTACTTC.

This clonotype was seen a few times. The rearrangement links TRBV5-1 to TRBJ1-1; 9 nucleotides match TRBD1. V trimming: 1 base; J trimming: 1 base; junction bases outside the gene matches: 11. The CDR3 has 18 amino acids. Germline CDR1 SGHRS, CDR2 YFSETQ. The CDR3 is CASSLMPPGTGKNTEAFF. The CDR3 region has the DNA TGCGCCAGCAGCTTGATGCCCCCCGGGACAGGGAAGAACACTGAAGCTTTCTTT.

This chain links TRBV13 with TRBJ1-2; 9 bases match TRBD1. The germline V gene encodes CDR1 PRHDT and CDR2 FYEKMQ (reference sequence). CDR3 length: 15 residues. V trimming: 5 bases; J trimming: 0 bases; junction bases outside the gene matches: 4. DNA for the CDR3: TGTGCCAGCAGCAAGACAGGGGGAGCTAACTATGGCTACACCTTC. It yields the protein CASSKTGGANYGYTF.

There are many counts of this clonotype. CDR3 bases: TGCGCCAGCAGCCCGGACAGCGGGGGAACTAATGAGCAGTTCTTC. Translation gives CASSPDSGGTNEQFF. The chain is built from TRBV5-1 and TRBJ2-1; 8 positions agree with TRBD2. With V trimmed by 4 bases and J by 7 bases, 10 bases remained unmatched. This CDR3 contains 15 residues. From germline, CDR1 is SGHRS and CDR2 YFSETQ.